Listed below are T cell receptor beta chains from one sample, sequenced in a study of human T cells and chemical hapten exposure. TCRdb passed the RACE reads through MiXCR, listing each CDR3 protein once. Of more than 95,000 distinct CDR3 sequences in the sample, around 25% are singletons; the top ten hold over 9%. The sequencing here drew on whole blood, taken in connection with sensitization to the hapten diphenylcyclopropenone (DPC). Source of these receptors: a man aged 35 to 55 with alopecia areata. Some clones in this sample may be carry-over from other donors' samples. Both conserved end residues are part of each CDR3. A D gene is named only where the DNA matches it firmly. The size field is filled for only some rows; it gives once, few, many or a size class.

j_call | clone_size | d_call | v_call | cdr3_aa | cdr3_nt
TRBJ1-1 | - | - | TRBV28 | CASILGSGTEAFF | TGTGCCAGCATCCTAGGGTCGGGCACTGAAGCTTTCTTT
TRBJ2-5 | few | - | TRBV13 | CASSLDPGRKQETQYF | TGTGCCAGCAGCTTAGACCCAGGGCGAAAACAAGAGACCCAGTACTTC
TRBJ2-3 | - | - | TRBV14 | CASSTRTGAVGTDTQYF | TGTGCCAGCAGCACCCGAACCGGGGCGGTGGGCACAGATACGCAGTATTTT
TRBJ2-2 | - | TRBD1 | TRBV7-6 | CASSLGVQGSNTGELFF | TGTGCCAGCAGCTTAGGGGTACAGGGGTCGAACACCGGGGAGCTGTTTTTT
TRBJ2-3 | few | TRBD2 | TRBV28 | CASSSLWREETDTQYF | TGTGCCAGCAGTAGCCTTTGGCGGGAGGAGACAGATACGCAGTATTTT
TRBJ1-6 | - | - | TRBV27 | CASSPRTGNNSPLHF | TGTGCCAGCAGTCCCCGGACGGGGAATAATTCACCCCTCCACTTT
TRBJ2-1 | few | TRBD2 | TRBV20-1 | CSARTSGVYNEQFF | TGCAGTGCTCGGACTAGCGGGGTTTACAATGAGCAGTTCTTC
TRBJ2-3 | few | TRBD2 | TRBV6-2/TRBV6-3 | CASSYLSGTSTDTQYF | TGTGCCAGCAGTTATCTTAGCGGGACTAGCACAGATACGCAGTATTTT
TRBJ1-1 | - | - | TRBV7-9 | CASSPSPTRNTEAFF | TGTGCCAGCAGCCCAAGTCCCACCAGAAACACTGAAGCTTTCTTT
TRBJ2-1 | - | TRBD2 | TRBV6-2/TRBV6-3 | CASRDPSGRAVNEQFF | TGTGCCAGCAGGGACCCTAGCGGGAGGGCCGTCAATGAGCAGTTCTTC
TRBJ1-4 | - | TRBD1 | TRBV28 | CVTRDRGFLGTNEKLFF | TGTGTTACCCGGGACAGGGGTTTCCTGGGAACTAATGAAAAACTGTTTTTT
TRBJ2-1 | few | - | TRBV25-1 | CASSAWERGNEQFF | TGTGCCAGCAGTGCTTGGGAGAGGGGCAATGAGCAGTTCTTC
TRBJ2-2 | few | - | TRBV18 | CASSREGHTGELFF | TGTGCCAGCTCACGGGAAGGGCATACCGGGGAGCTGTTTTTT
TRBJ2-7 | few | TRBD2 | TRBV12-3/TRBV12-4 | CASSLWTSGRTAEQYF | TGTGCCAGCAGTCTCTGGACTAGCGGGAGAACTGCCGAGCAGTACTTC
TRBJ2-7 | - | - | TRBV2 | CASSEVLTYEQYF | TGTGCCAGCAGTGAAGTCCTTACCTACGAGCAGTACTTC
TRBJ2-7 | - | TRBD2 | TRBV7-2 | CASSLTSGAYEQYF | TGTGCCAGCAGCTTGACTAGCGGTGCCTACGAGCAGTACTTC
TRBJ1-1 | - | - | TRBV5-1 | CASSSVQGGYTEAFF | TGCGCCAGCAGCTCGGTACAGGGAGGGTACACTGAAGCTTTCTTT
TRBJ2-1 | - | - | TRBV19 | CASSMGEYNEQFF | TGTGCCAGTAGTATGGGAGAATACAATGAGCAGTTCTTC